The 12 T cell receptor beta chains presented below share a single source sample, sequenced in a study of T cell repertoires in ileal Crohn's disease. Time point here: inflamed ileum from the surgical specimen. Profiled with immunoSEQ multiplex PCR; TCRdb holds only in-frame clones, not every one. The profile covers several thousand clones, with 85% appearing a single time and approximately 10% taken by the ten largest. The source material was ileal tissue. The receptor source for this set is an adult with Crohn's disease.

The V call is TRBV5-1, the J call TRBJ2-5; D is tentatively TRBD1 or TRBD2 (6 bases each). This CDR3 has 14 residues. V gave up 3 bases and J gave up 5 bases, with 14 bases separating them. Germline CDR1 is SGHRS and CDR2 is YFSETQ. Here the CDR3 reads CASSSSGAGETQYF. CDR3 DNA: TGCGCCAGCAGCTCCTCAGGGGCGGGGGAGACCCAGTACTTC.

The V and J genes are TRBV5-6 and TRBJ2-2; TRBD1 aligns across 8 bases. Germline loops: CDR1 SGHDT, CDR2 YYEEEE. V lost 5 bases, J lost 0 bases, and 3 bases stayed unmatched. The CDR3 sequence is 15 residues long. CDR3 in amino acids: CASSLQGANTGELFF. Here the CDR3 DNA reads TGTGCCAGCAGTCTACAGGGGGCGAACACCGGGGAGCTGTTTTTT.

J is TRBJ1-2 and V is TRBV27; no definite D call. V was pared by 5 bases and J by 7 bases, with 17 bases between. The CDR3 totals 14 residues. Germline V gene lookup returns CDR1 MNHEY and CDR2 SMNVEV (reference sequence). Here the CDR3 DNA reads TGTGCCAGCAGTCCCTCAGTCCAAGTTTTTGGCTACACCTTC. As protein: CASSPSVQVFGYTF.

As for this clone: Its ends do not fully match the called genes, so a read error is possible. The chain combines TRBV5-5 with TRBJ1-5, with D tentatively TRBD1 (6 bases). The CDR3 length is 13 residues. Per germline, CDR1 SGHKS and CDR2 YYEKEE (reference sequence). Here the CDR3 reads CASAQGPNLPQHF. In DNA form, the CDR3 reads TGTGCCAGCGCTCAGGGGCCGAATCTGCCCCAGCATTTT.

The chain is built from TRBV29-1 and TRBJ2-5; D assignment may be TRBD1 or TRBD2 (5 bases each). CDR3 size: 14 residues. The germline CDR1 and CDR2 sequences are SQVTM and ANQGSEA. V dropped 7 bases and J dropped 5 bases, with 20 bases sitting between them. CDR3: CSALDSGGVETQYF. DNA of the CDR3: TGCAGCGCCCTCGACAGCGGCGGTGTGGAGACCCAGTACTTC. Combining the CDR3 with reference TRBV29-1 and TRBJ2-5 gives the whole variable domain SAVISQKPSRDICQRGTSLTIQCQVDSQVTMMFWYRQQPGQSLTLIATANQGSEATYESGFVIDKFPISRPNLTFSTLTVSNMSPEDSSIYLCSALDSGGVETQYFGPGTRLLVL.

CDR3: CASSPTSGDNEQFF. DNA of the CDR3: TGTGCCAGCAGCCCTACTAGCGGAGACAATGAGCAGTTCTTC. This sequence joins TRBV5-4 and TRBJ2-1; 8 bases are a match to TRBD2. Germline V gene sequence: CDR1 SGHNT, CDR2 YYREEE (reference sequence). J gave up 5 bases and V 4 bases, and 5 bases lay outside the gene matches. This CDR3 has 14 amino acids.

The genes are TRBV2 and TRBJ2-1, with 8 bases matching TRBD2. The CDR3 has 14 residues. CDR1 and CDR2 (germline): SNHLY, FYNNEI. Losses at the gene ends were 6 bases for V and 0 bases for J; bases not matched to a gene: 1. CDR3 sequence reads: CASRGTSSYNEQFF. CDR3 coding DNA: TGTGCCAGCAGGGGGACTAGCTCCTACAATGAGCAGTTCTTC. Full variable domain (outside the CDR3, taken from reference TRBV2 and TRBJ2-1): EPEVTQTPSHQVTQMGQEVILRCVPISNHLYFYWYRQILGQKVEFLVSFYNNEISEKSEIFDDQFSVERPDGSNFTLKIRSTKLEDSAMYFCASRGTSSYNEQFFGPGTRLTVL.

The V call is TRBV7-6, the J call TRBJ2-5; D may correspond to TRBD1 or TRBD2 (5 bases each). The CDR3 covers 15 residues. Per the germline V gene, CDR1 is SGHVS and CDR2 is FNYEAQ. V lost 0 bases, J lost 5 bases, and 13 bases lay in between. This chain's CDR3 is CASSLAIRERETQYF. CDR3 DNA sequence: TGTGCCAGCAGCTTAGCGATCAGGGAGAGGGAGACCCAGTACTTC.

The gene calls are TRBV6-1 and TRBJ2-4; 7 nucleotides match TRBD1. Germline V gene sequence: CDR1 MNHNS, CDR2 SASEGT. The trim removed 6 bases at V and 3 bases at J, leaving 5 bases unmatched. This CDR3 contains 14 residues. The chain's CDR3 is CASRLRDSKNIQYF. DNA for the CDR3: TGTGCCAGCAGGCTCCGGGACAGCAAAAACATTCAGTACTTC.

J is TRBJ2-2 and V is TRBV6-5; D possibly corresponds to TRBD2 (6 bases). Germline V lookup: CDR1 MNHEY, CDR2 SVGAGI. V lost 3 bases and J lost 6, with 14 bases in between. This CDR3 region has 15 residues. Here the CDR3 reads CASSYSPGVAGELFF. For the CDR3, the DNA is TGTGCCAGCAGTTATTCCCCGGGGGTGGCCGGGGAGCTGTTTTTT.

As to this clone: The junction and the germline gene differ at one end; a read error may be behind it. The CDR3 sequence: CASSLATANEKLFF. CDR3 DNA: TGTGCCAGCAGCTTAGCGACGGCTAACGAAAAACTGTTTTTT. V and J are TRBV7-2 and TRBJ1-4; D remains ambiguous. This CDR3 comprises 14 residues. Germline values: CDR1 SGHTA, CDR2 FQGNSA.

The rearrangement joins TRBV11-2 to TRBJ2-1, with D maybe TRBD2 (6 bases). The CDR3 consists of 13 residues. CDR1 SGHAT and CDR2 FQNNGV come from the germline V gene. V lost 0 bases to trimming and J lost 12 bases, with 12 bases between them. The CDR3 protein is CASSLEIGTLQFF. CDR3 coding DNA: TGTGCCAGCAGCTTAGAGATAGGGACTTTGCAGTTCTTC.